This T cell receptor (beta chain) was captured by sequencing in a study of blood T cell repertoires in COVID-19. Across the study: Samples came from the United States, Italy and Spain, spanning acute and convalescent COVID-19. PBMCs, B-cell-depleted T cells, or T cells provided the cDNA or gDNA that made up the material.

V lost 1 base to trimming and J lost 4 bases; unmatched junction nucleotides: 4. This CDR3 contains 16 residues. Germline values: CDR1 SGHAT, CDR2 FQNNGV. Authors' methods: Reference gene primers were amplified, and this amplification served to estimate nucleated cell counts. This table comes from immunoSEQ multiplex PCR, and its TCRdb copy is limited to in-frame clones, with some not included. V and J calls and clone size are as listed in that table; D and trimming were resolved from the DNA. The repertoire holds 35,000 to 50,000 clones, with approximately 80% as singletons. The V gene is TRBV11-2, the J gene TRBJ2-2, with 9 bases that match TRBD2. The origin of this receptor is a human donor with acute or convalescent COVID-19. The donor label of this sample is uncertain. The sample comprised peripheral blood. The CDR3 sequence: CASSLVRGRGTGELFF. The CDR3 DNA follows: TGTGCCAGCAGCTTAGTTCGCGGGAGGGGCACCGGGGAGCTGTTTTTT.